The T cell receptor beta chain under discussion was sequenced for a study of T cell repertoires in cytomegalovirus infection. Study overall: Public TCR beta signatures provided an indication of both CMV infection and a matching HLA type. Study outcomes and limitations: Pooled public TCR beta family frequency picked out CMV carriers with the relevant HLA. The ex vivo response was dominated by HLA-C-restricted CMV-specific TCR beta clonotypes.

Comments on this clonotype: Its antigen remains unknown.

TCRdb recomputed calls from the reads with MiXCR, one row per CDR3 protein. The top ten hold 1.5% to 2% of the sample, which has fewer than 250,000 distinct CDR3 sequences, roughly 12% seen once. The germline CDR1 and CDR2 sequences are LGHNT and FRNRAP. Deletions cut 3 bases from V and 2 bases from J, with 17 bases between. The CDR3 has 16 amino acids. The chain has TRBV12-5 and TRBJ2-7; D may be TRBD1 (5 bases). The sample taken for sequencing was PBMCs. This TCR came from a human donor in good health (CMV status not recorded). Some clones in this sample may be carry-over from other donors' samples. CDR3 nucleotide sequence: TGTGCTAGTGGTTTTCAGCAAGGGGCAGAAACCTACGAGCAGTACTTC. It codes for CASGFQQGAETYEQYF. Together with reference TRBV12-5 and TRBJ2-7, the CDR3 gives the full variable domain: DARVTQTPRHKVTEMGQEVTMRCQPILGHNTVFWYRQTMMQGLELLAYFRNRAPLDDSGMPKDRFSAEMPDATLATLKIQPSEPRDSAVYFCASGFQQGAETYEQYFGPGTRLTVT.